This entry lists 11 T cell receptor beta chains sequenced from one sample in a study of Graves' ophthalmopathy and Graves' hyperthyroidism. Amplification targeted the TCR beta CDR3 regions, with RNA transcripts as the source material. Following a first-round RT-PCR that used HTBI primers, a second-round multiplex PCR was carried out. TCRdb independently ran MiXCR on the multiplex PCR reads; one entry per CDR3 protein. The table has roughly 500,000 distinct CDR3 sequences, about 15% seen once. The sample taken for sequencing was blood. The receptors derive from a woman aged 30 to 39 with Graves' ophthalmopathy.

This clonotype was detected many times. At one of its ends the junction is not consistent with the germline gene, which may arise from a read error. The rearrangement uses TRBV6-5 and TRBJ2-5; the D gene is possibly TRBD1 (6 bases). Germline V gene sequence: CDR1 MNHEY, CDR2 SVGAGI. The CDR3 sequence is 13 residues long. CDR3 amino acids: CASQGNRQGTQYF. The CDR3 bases are TGTGCCAGCCAGGGGAACAGACAAGGGACCCAGTACTTC.

The sample holds many counts of this clonotype. The rearrangement uses TRBV2 and TRBJ1-5; no definite D call. CDR1 and CDR2 (germline): SNHLY, FYNNEI. The CDR3 length is 13 residues. V lost 8 bases to trimming and J lost 0 bases, with 8 bases between them. The CDR3 DNA reads as TGTGCCAGCGCGTCGGTTAGCAATCAGCCCCAGCATTTT. Translation: CASASVSNQPQHF.

About this clonotype itself: The germline gene is not matched at one end of the junction; a read error may be the cause. V and J are TRBV28 and TRBJ1-2, with D maybe TRBD1 (6 bases). The CDR3 has 13 amino acids. Looked up from germline, CDR1 is MDHEN and CDR2 is SYDVKM. The CDR3 region has the DNA TGTGCCAGCATACCAGGGGCTTACTATGGCTACAGCTTC. It is translated as CASIPGAYYGYSF.

This clonotype appeared many times. CDR3 coding DNA: TGCGCCAGCAGCCAAGATTACCACAGGGGGGGTTTGACTGAAGCTTTCTTT. This translates into CASSQDYHRGGLTEAFF. This sequence joins TRBV4-1 and TRBJ1-1; 8 bases align to TRBD1. Losses at the gene ends were 0 bases for V and 5 bases for J; bases not matched to a gene: 11. Germline V gives CDR1 MGHRA, CDR2 YSYEKL. The CDR3 runs to 17 residues.

This clonotype was observed many times. V is TRBV12-3 or TRBV12-4 and J is TRBJ2-7; D may be TRBD1 (6 bases). Trimming pared 6 bases from V and 5 bases from J, leaving 17 bases between. The CDR3 loop spans 14 amino acids. In DNA, the CDR3 is TGTGCCAGCAGCCTAGAGAACAGGGCGGACGAGCAGTACTTC. Encoded protein: CASSLENRADEQYF.

This clonotype was detected ten times or more. The chain recombines TRBV30 with TRBJ2-7; 7 bases are shared with TRBD2. The V gene's germline CDR1 is GTSNPN and CDR2 SVGIG (reference sequence). V gave up 2 bases and J gave up 3 bases; unmatched junction bases: 4. The CDR3 has 13 amino acids. The CDR3 DNA reads TGTGCCTGGAGTAGGGGAGGGGACTACGAGCAGTACTTC. Translation: CAWSRGGDYEQYF.

This clonotype was counted many times. The V call is TRBV12-5, the J call TRBJ1-2; D unresolved. The CDR3 covers 11 residues. Trimming pared 7 bases from V and 6 bases from J, leaving 9 bases between. Germline assignment: CDR1 LGHNT and CDR2 FRNRAP. CDR3 region: CASVSVNGYTF. CDR3 coding DNA: TGTGCTAGTGTATCAGTAAATGGCTACACCTTC.

The chain is built from TRBV30 and TRBJ2-1; D call uncertain. The CDR3 sequence is 15 residues long. Germline values: CDR1 GTSNPN, CDR2 SVGIG (reference sequence). Trimming removed 4 bases at V and 8 bases at J, with 21 bases between. As DNA, the CDR3 is TGTGCCTGGACCACAATTGAATCCTACTGGGATGAGCAGTTCTTC. This encodes CAWTTIESYWDEQFF. The complete variable domain, with remaining parts taken from reference TRBV30 and TRBJ2-1, reads SQTIHQWPATLVQPVGSPLSLECTVEGTSNPNLYWYRQAAGRGLQLLFYSVGIGQISSEVPQNLSASRPQDRQFILSSKKLLLSDSGFYLCAWTTIESYWDEQFFGPGTRLTVL.

In its sample, this clonotype was seen many times. This chain links TRBV13 with TRBJ2-6; TRBD2 is a possible D gene (5 bases). CDR1 PRHDT and CDR2 FYEKMQ come from the germline V gene (reference sequence). V was pared by 1 base and J by 2 bases, with 15 bases between. The length of the CDR3 is 18 residues. In DNA, the CDR3 is TGTGCCAGCAGCTTAGATGGGATGCTGGGAGCTGGGGCCAACGTCCTGACTTTC. It encodes CASSLDGMLGAGANVLTF.

This clonotype was seen ten or more times. The genes are TRBV18 and TRBJ1-3, with TRBD1 matching over 8 bases. After removal of 6 bases from V and 3 bases from J, the junction contained 4 bases not matched to a gene. Germline-derived CDR1 and CDR2 are KGHSH and LQKENI. The CDR3 runs 14 residues. In DNA form, the CDR3 reads TGTGCCAGCTCTCAACAGGGGGATGGAAACACCATATATTTT. Translated: CASSQQGDGNTIYF. The whole variable domain, filled in from reference TRBV18 and TRBJ1-3, reads NAGVMQNPRHLVRRRGQEARLRCSPMKGHSHVYWYRQLPEEGLKFMVYLQKENIIDESGMPKERFSAEFPKEGPSILRIQQVVRGDSAAYFCASSQQGDGNTIYFGEGSWLTVV.

This clonotype showed up just a few times. The rearrangement uses TRBV28 and TRBJ1-6, with D unresolved. The CDR3 sequence is 13 residues long. Trimming shortened V by 4 bases and J by 8 bases, and 9 bases separated the two germline ends. Per germline, CDR1 MDHEN and CDR2 SYDVKM. CDR3 sequence: CASSSAGYSPLHF. The DNA of the CDR3 is TGTGCCAGCAGTTCCGCGGGTTATTCACCCCTCCACTTT.